The following is a TCR beta chain sequence with its context. A read error may explain this, as a much larger clone is one base away. CDR3 size: 13 residues. Germline assignment: CDR1 MNHEY and CDR2 SVGAGI. The sample originates from a study of read filtering for tumor transcriptome and immune sequencing. This library used around 0.4 ug RNA and molecular barcoded adaptors spanning alpha/delta and beta/gamma chains. TCRdb recomputed calls from the reads with MiXCR, one row per CDR3 protein. Of roughly 90,000 distinct CDR3 sequences in the sample, roughly 21% were seen once. The chain combines TRBV6-5 with TRBJ2-5; D is undetermined. The origin of this receptor is a donor over 35 with multiple myeloma. The material sequenced was a population of CD138-negative cells sorted from bone marrow. CDR3 sequence (DNA): TGTGCCAGCAGCCCAAGACACCAAGAGACCCAGAACTTC. As protein: CASSPRHQETQNF.